These 15 T cell receptor beta chains were all obtained from the same sample, sequenced in a study of CD8 T cells in ankylosing spondylitis (dated by TCRdb to about 2017). The library came from 5' RACE. The sequencer listed for this sample is Illumina HiSeq 2500. Through fastp at Q25 and MiXCR, TCRdb rebuilt clones from the public reads, retaining in-frame beta chains. Every CDR3 protein is listed once, alongside the most common genes and DNA of its rows. A total of about 160,000 distinct CDR3 sequences appear in this sample, roughly 10% of them only once. The top ten hold over 13% of the sample. Material: blood, either unsorted or a sorted T cell fraction (not recorded which). The receptor set was obtained from a female donor with ankylosing spondylitis or in good health (not recorded which).

The sample holds a few counts of this clonotype. CDR3 in amino acids: CATSRDRGDWELFF. In DNA form, the CDR3 reads TGTGCCACCAGCAGAGACAGGGGCGACTGGGAGCTGTTTTTT. The J gene is TRBJ2-2, the V gene TRBV15; TRBD1 might be the D (6 bases). The CDR3 runs 14 residues. Trimming removed 0 bases from V and 9 bases from J, with 11 bases in between. Germline lookup yields CDR1 LNHNV and CDR2 YYDKDF (reference sequence).

This clonotype was detected a few times. The chain combines TRBV3-1 with TRBJ2-3, with D perhaps TRBD1 (6 bases). The V end was cut by 1 base, the J end by 2 bases, with 10 bases between. Per germline, CDR1 LGHDT and CDR2 YNNKEL (reference sequence). This CDR3 is 15 amino acids long. The CDR3 spells CASSQGTANTDTQYF. In DNA, the CDR3 is TGTGCCAGCAGCCAAGGGACAGCGAACACAGATACGCAGTATTTT.

This clonotype came up a few times. This chain links TRBV3-1 with TRBJ1-3; D unclear. The CDR3 contains 12 residues. Germline V gene data show CDR1 as LGHDT and CDR2 as YNNKEL (reference sequence). The V and J ends lost 7 bases and 6 bases respectively, with 10 bases between them. This CDR3 is CASMDGLNTIYF. CDR3 DNA: TGTGCCAGCATGGACGGATTAAACACCATATATTTT.

This clonotype was found once. This chain connects TRBV28 to TRBJ1-1; D uncertain. There are 13 residues in the CDR3. Germline lookup yields CDR1 MDHEN and CDR2 SYDVKM. With 5 bases removed from V and 2 bases from J, the gap between germline ends came to 9 bases. The CDR3 region has the DNA TGTGCCAGCAGTCCAGACTTCAACACTGAAGCTTTCTTT. It is translated as CASSPDFNTEAFF. The variable domain in full, with the rest retrieved from reference TRBV28 and TRBJ1-1, is DVKVTQSSRYLVKRTGEKVFLECVQDMDHENMFWYRQDPGLGLRLIYFSYDVKMKEKGDIPEGYSVSREKKERFSLILESASTNQTSMYLCASSPDFNTEAFFGQGTRLTVV.

The chain recombines TRBV19 with TRBJ1-1, with D perhaps TRBD1 (6 bases). CDR1 is LNHDA and CDR2 is SQIVND in the germline V gene (reference sequence). The CDR3 runs 15 residues. V was trimmed by 8 bases and J by 4 bases, leaving 20 bases between them. This CDR3 reads CASQGVTGIGTEAFF. CDR3 coding DNA: TGTGCCAGTCAGGGAGTAACAGGGATAGGCACTGAAGCTTTCTTT. The variable domain in full, completed from reference TRBV19 and TRBJ1-1, reads DGGITQSPKYLFRKEGQNVTLSCEQNLNHDAMYWYRQDPGQGLRLIYYSQIVNDFQKGDIAEGYSVSREKKESFPLTVTSAQKNPTAFYLCASQGVTGIGTEAFFGQGTRLTVV.

The chain has TRBV5-6 and TRBJ2-7; 7 positions match TRBD1. Germline loops: CDR1 SGHDT, CDR2 YYEEEE. CDR3 length: 12 residues. V trimming: 3 bases; J trimming: 6 bases; junction bases outside the gene matches: 3. CDR3 sequence (DNA): TGTGCCAGCAGCTACGGGACAGTCGAGCAGTACTTC. Protein product: CASSYGTVEQYF. Variable domain in full (rest from reference TRBV5-6 and TRBJ2-7): DAGVTQSPTHLIKTRGQQVTLRCSPKSGHDTVSWYQQALGQGPQFIFQYYEEEERQRGNFPDRFSGHQFPNYSSELNVNALLLGDSALYLCASSYGTVEQYFGPGTRLTVT.

V usage is TRBV6-5 and J usage is TRBJ2-2, with D uncertain. V shed 4 bases and J shed 4 bases, with 4 bases lying between them. This CDR3 is built from 12 residues. Germline V gives CDR1 MNHEY, CDR2 SVGAGI. The CDR3 reads CASSWSTGELFF. The CDR3 nucleotides read TGTGCCAGCAGTTGGTCCACCGGGGAGCTGTTTTTT.

This clonotype showed up many times. This chain connects TRBV20-1 to TRBJ2-3, with D uncertain. V lost 7 bases to trimming and J lost 6 bases, with 2 bases between them. The CDR3 consists of 8 residues. Germline loops: CDR1 DFQATT, CDR2 SNEGSKA (reference sequence). The CDR3 coding sequence is TGCAGTGGCGATACGCAGTATTTT. This sequence encodes CSGDTQYF.

V and J are TRBV28 and TRBJ2-7, with 9 bases lining up with TRBD1. After removal of 3 bases from V and 6 bases from J, the junction contained 18 bases not matched to a gene. CDR1 MDHEN and CDR2 SYDVKM come from the germline V gene. The CDR3 has 18 residues. The CDR3 nucleotides read TGTGCCAGCAGTTTCTATGGCCCTGGGGGACAGGGACTATTCGAGCAGTACTTC. Its translation: CASSFYGPGGQGLFEQYF.

The table lists this clonotype with many counts. V is TRBV5-6 and J is TRBJ2-2, with D perhaps TRBD1 (6 bases). The germline V gene has CDR1 SGHDT and CDR2 YYEEEE. V lost 4 bases and J lost 6, with 16 bases in between. The CDR3 sequence is 15 residues long. The CDR3 region is CASSPSVGGPGELFF. CDR3 sequence (DNA): TGTGCCAGCAGCCCATCCGTAGGGGGTCCCGGGGAGCTGTTTTTT.

This clonotype appeared a few times. The chain combines TRBV2 with TRBJ2-7, with D unclear. The V end lost 2 bases, the J end lost 2 bases, and 10 bases lay between the germline ends. The CDR3 runs to 14 residues. CDR1 SNHLY and CDR2 FYNNEI come from the germline V gene. The DNA for the CDR3 is TGTGCCAGCAGTGAATGGGTAGAAACCTACGAGCAGTACTTC. This codes for CASSEWVETYEQYF.

This clonotype was picked up many times. The chain uses TRBV29-1 and TRBJ2-1; D remains ambiguous. Germline V gene data show CDR1 as SQVTM and CDR2 as ANQGSEA. V was cut by 4 bases and J by 8 bases, with 3 bases left in between. There are 9 residues in the CDR3. CDR3 loop: CSVGDEQFF. The CDR3 nucleotides are TGCAGCGTTGGCGATGAGCAGTTCTTC.

A few counts support this clonotype. The CDR3 here is CSATDRGASFEAFF. CDR3 bases: TGCAGTGCTACAGACAGGGGTGCGAGTTTTGAAGCTTTCTTT. The chain joins TRBV20-1 to TRBJ1-1; 8 bases are shared with TRBD1. Germline V lookup: CDR1 DFQATT, CDR2 SNEGSKA (reference sequence). CDR3 length equals 14 residues. Trimming at V came to 4 bases and at J to 7 bases, leaving 11 bases not matched to a gene.

This clonotype was counted only a few times. The V and J genes are TRBV20-1 and TRBJ2-1; 8 bases match TRBD1. The length of the CDR3 is 13 residues. J was trimmed by 7 bases and V by 5 bases; bases with no gene match: 7. From germline, CDR1 is DFQATT and CDR2 SNEGSKA (reference sequence). This CDR3 reads CSALPDRVNEQFF. The CDR3 coding sequence is TGCAGTGCTCTCCCGGACAGGGTAAATGAGCAGTTCTTC.

The chain links TRBV29-1 to TRBJ1-2, with D unresolved. Trimming took off 4 bases at V and 5 bases at J, with 8 bases between the two ends. This CDR3 has 11 residues. The germline gives CDR1 SQVTM, CDR2 ANQGSEA. For the CDR3, the DNA is TGCAGCGTTGCGGCCGATTATGGCTACACCTTC. This gives the protein CSVAADYGYTF.